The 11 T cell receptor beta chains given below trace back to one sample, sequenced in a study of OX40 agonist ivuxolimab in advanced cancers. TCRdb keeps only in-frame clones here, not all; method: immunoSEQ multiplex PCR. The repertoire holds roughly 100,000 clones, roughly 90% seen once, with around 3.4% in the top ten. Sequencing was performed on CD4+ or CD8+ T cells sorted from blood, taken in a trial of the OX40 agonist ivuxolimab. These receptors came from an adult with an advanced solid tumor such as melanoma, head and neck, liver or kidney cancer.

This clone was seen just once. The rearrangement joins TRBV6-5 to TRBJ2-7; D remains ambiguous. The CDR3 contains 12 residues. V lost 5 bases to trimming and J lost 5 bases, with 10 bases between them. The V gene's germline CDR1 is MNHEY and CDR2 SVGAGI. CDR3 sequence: CASSPGRHEQYF. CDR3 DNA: TGTGCCAGCAGTCCTGGGCGCCACGAGCAGTACTTC.

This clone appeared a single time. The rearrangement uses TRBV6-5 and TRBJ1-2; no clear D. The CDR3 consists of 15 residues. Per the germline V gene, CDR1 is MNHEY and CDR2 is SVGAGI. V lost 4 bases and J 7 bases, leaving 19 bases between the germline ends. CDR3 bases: TGTGCCAGCAGTTTTGCGGCGTCAGTAACTCTTGGCTACACCTTC. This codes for CASSFAASVTLGYTF.

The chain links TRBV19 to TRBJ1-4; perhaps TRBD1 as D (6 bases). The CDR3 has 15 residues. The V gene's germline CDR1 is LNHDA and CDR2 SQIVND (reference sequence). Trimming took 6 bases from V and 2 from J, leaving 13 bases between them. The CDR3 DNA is TGTGCCAGTAGGGAAACGACAGGCACTAATGAAAAACTGTTTTTT. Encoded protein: CASRETTGTNEKLFF.

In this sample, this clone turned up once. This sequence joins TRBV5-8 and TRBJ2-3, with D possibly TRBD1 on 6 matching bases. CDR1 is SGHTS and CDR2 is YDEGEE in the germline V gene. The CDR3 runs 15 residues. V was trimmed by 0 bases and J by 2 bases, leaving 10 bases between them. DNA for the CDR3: TGTGCCAGCAGCTTGGCCCGGGACAACACAGATACGCAGTATTTT. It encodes CASSLARDNTDTQYF.

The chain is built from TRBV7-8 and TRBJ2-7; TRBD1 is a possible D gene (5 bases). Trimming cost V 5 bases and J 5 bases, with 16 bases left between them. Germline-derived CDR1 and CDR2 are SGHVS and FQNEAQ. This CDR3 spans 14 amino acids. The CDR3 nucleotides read TGTGCCAGCAGCCCCTATGACAGCGTTAACGAGCAGTACTTC. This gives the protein CASSPYDSVNEQYF.

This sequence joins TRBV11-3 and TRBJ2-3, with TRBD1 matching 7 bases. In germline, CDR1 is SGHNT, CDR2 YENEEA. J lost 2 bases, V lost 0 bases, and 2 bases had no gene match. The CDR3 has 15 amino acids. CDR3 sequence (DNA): TGTGCCAGCAGCTTAGACGGGACAGCCACAGATACGCAGTATTTT. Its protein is CASSLDGTATDTQYF.

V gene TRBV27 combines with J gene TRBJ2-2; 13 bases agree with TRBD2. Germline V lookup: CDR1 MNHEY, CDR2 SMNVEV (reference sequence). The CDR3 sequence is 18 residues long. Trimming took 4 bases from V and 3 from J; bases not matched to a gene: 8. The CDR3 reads CASSSGTSGDSYTGELFF. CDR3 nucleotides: TGTGCCAGCAGTTCCGGGACTAGCGGGGACTCCTACACCGGGGAGCTGTTTTTT.

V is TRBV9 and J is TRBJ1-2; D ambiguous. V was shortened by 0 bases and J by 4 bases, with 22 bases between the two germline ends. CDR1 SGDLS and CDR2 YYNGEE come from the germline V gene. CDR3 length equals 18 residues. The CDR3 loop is CASSVEAIPSPPLYGYTF. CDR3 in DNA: TGTGCCAGCAGCGTAGAGGCTATCCCTAGTCCCCCTCTCTATGGCTACACCTTC.

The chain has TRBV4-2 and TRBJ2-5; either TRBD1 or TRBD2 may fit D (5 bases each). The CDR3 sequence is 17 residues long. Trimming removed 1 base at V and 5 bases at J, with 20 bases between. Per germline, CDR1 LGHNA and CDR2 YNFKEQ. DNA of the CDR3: TGTGCCAGCAGCCAAGGTTTCGGAAGGGGCCCGGGGGAGACCCAGTACTTC. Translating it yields CASSQGFGRGPGETQYF.

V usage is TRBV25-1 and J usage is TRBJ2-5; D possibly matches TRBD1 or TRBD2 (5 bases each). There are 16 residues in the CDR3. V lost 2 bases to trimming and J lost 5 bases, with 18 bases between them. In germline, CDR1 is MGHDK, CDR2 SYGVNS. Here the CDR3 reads CASSERDVSRRETQYF. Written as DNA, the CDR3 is TGTGCCAGCAGTGAACGGGACGTATCGCGGAGGGAGACCCAGTACTTC.

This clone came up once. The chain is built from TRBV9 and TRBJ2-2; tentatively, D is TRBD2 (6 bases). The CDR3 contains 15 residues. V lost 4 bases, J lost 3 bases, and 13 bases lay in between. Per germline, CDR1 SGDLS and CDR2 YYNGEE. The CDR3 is CASSLGREYTGELFF. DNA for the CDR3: TGTGCCAGCAGCCTCGGACGGGAGTACACCGGGGAGCTGTTTTTT.